These 25 T cell receptor beta chains share one sample of origin, sequenced in a study of control samples from healthy donors and cancer patients. Here immunoSEQ multiplex PCR was the method, and the copy in TCRdb shows in-frame clones only, minus some. The sample has more than 110,000 clones, roughly 92% seen once. The specimen sequenced was blood. These receptors originate from a man aged 25-45 years in good health.

This sequence joins TRBV6-5 and TRBJ1-1; 8 nucleotides align to TRBD1. CDR3 length: 14 amino acids. Germline V gives CDR1 MNHEY, CDR2 SVGAGI. The trim removed 6 bases at V and 0 bases at J, leaving 3 bases unmatched. The CDR3: CASSRTGLNTEAFF. DNA for the CDR3: TGTGCCAGCAGCAGGACAGGGTTGAACACTGAAGCTTTCTTT.

This clone was observed a single time. This sequence joins TRBV28 and TRBJ2-2; D may correspond to TRBD1 or TRBD2 (5 bases each). This CDR3 has 15 residues. Looked up from germline, CDR1 is MDHEN and CDR2 is SYDVKM. V was cut by 2 bases and J by 6 bases, with 13 bases left in between. The CDR3 DNA reads as TGTGCCAGCAGTTTAACCGGGACCCAAGCCGGGGAGCTGTTTTTT. Its translation is CASSLTGTQAGELFF.

This clone was recorded only once. This CDR3 reads CASSLQGARTYEQYF. In DNA, the CDR3 is TGTGCCAGCAGCTTACAAGGGGCGCGGACCTACGAGCAGTACTTC. The chain employs TRBV7-9 and TRBJ2-7; D is perhaps TRBD1 (5 bases). The germline V gene encodes CDR1 SEHNR and CDR2 FQNEAQ (reference sequence). The CDR3 is made up of 15 amino acids. V lost 2 bases and J 2 bases, leaving 13 bases between the germline ends.

The chain has TRBV27 and TRBJ1-1; D is perhaps TRBD1 (6 bases). Trimming removed 3 bases at V and 8 bases at J, with 19 bases between. This CDR3 contains 15 residues. Per the germline V gene, CDR1 is MNHEY and CDR2 is SMNVEV (reference sequence). CDR3 amino acids: CASSFLSGVLMEAFF. In nucleotides, the CDR3 is TGTGCCAGCAGTTTTCTATCAGGGGTGTTGATGGAAGCTTTCTTT.

This chain uses TRBV28 with TRBJ2-7; 9 nucleotides line up with TRBD1. The germline CDR1 and CDR2 sequences are MDHEN and SYDVKM. The CDR3 totals 14 residues. The V gene end was trimmed by 6 bases and the J gene end by 5 bases; junction bases not matched to a gene: 8. The CDR3 spells CASSDRGVQDEQYF. DNA of the CDR3: TGTGCCAGCAGCGACAGGGGGGTACAGGACGAGCAGTACTTC.

The chain employs TRBV7-2 and TRBJ2-7; D not certain. Trimming left V 1 base short and J 3 bases short, with 10 bases between. Germline V lookup: CDR1 SGHTA, CDR2 FQGNSA. The CDR3 has 14 residues. The CDR3 DNA reads TGTGCCAGCAGCTTAGTAACCGGAAACTACGAGCAGTACTTC. Protein: CASSLVTGNYEQYF.

J is TRBJ1-1 and V is TRBV16, with D tentatively TRBD1 (6 bases). V was shortened by 0 bases and J by 5 bases, with 13 bases between the two germline ends. The CDR3 has 15 amino acids. Germline assignment: CDR1 KGHSY and CDR2 FQNENV. The CDR3 DNA sequence: TGTGCCAGCAGCCAATCGGGGGGCGGTGGAACTGAAGCTTTCTTT. Encoded protein: CASSQSGGGGTEAFF. The full variable domain, its missing parts supplied by reference TRBV16 and TRBJ1-1, is GEEVAQTPKHLVRGEGQKAKLYCAPIKGHSYVFWYQQVLKNEFKFLISFQNENVFDETGMPKERFSAKCLPNSPCSLEIQATKLEDSAVYFCASSQSGGGGTEAFFGQGTRLTVV.

This chain uses TRBV19 with TRBJ1-1; 7 bases agree with TRBD1. The CDR3 contains 13 residues. The V and J ends lost 3 bases and 6 bases, in that order; junction bases with no gene match: 4. Germline V gene lookup returns CDR1 LNHDA and CDR2 SQIVND (reference sequence). The chain's CDR3 is CASSILTGPEAFF. The DNA of the CDR3 is TGTGCCAGTAGTATTTTGACAGGGCCTGAAGCTTTCTTT.

The chain is built from TRBV2 and TRBJ1-6; 7 bases line up with TRBD1. This CDR3 region has 16 residues. V lost 5 bases, J lost 3 bases, and 7 bases stayed unmatched. In germline, CDR1 is SNHLY, CDR2 FYNNEI. The CDR3 bases are TGTGCCAGCAGTCGAAAAGGGGGCTTCTATAATTCACCCCTCCACTTT. Amino acids: CASSRKGGFYNSPLHF.

The chain recombines TRBV3-1 (or the pseudogene TRBV3-2) with TRBJ2-5; D not resolved. This CDR3 region has 10 residues. Trimming pared 0 bases from V and 11 bases from J, leaving 4 bases between. The germline gives CDR1 LGHDT, CDR2 YNNKEL (reference sequence). The CDR3, as DNA: TGTGCCAGCAGCCAAGAGAAACAGTACTTC. The encoded protein is CASSQEKQYF.

The rearrangement joins TRBV6-6 to TRBJ2-1; tentatively, D is TRBD1 or TRBD2 (6 bases each). This CDR3 contains 16 residues. Germline V gives CDR1 MNHNY, CDR2 SVGAGI (reference sequence). V was clipped by 0 bases and J by 3 bases, with 12 bases between them. The CDR3 nucleotides are TGTGCCAGCAGTTACTCGAGGGGGGAGTACTACAATGAGCAGTTCTTC. It specifies CASSYSRGEYYNEQFF.

The V and J genes are TRBV11-3 and TRBJ2-2, with TRBD1 matching 9 bases. Germline values: CDR1 SGHNT, CDR2 YENEEA. The CDR3 is 15 residues long. Unmatched junction bases numbered 6, after V lost 5 bases and J lost 5 bases. The chain's CDR3 is CASSPMTGGTGELFF. The CDR3, as DNA: TGTGCCAGCAGCCCAATGACAGGGGGAACCGGGGAGCTGTTTTTT. Full variable domain (rest looked up from reference TRBV11-3 and TRBJ2-2): EAGVVQSPRYKIIEKKQPVAFWCNPISGHNTLYWYLQNLGQGPELLIRYENEEAVDDSQLPKDRFSAERLKGVDSTLKIQPAELGDSAVYLCASSPMTGGTGELFFGEGSRLTVL.

The V gene is TRBV11-1, the J gene TRBJ2-3; 8 bases match TRBD1. Per germline, CDR1 SGHAT and CDR2 FQDESV (reference sequence). V gave up 5 bases and J gave up 3 bases; unmatched junction bases: 10. The CDR3 is made up of 16 amino acids. This CDR3 is CASSQWTGKDTDTQYF. The CDR3 bases are TGTGCCAGCAGCCAATGGACAGGGAAGGATACAGATACGCAGTATTTT.

The J gene is TRBJ1-3, the V gene TRBV6-5; possibly TRBD1 for D (6 bases). In germline, CDR1 is MNHEY, CDR2 SVGAGI. This CDR3 is built from 12 residues. The germline V and J ends were trimmed by 8 bases and 4 bases, with 9 bases remaining between them. In nucleotides, the CDR3 is TGTGCCAGCGTCCAGGGGGGAAACACCATATATTTT. This gives the protein CASVQGGNTIYF.

This clone has a single count. This chain links TRBV19 with TRBJ2-5; the D gene could be TRBD1 or TRBD2 (5 bases each). The CDR3 totals 11 residues. Looked up from germline, CDR1 is LNHDA and CDR2 is SQIVND (reference sequence). Trimming left V 11 bases short and J 5 bases short, with 12 bases between. The CDR3 reads CAAGGPETQYF. CDR3 sequence (DNA): TGTGCCGCTGGGGGTCCGGAGACCCAGTACTTC.

The V gene is TRBV7-8, the J gene TRBJ2-1; 7 positions match TRBD2. This CDR3 is 13 amino acids long. The germline CDR1 and CDR2 sequences are SGHVS and FQNEAQ. Trimming cost V 5 bases and J 9 bases; bases outside gene matches: 7. The CDR3 loop is CASSPYSGGEQFF. The CDR3 nucleotides read TGTGCCAGCAGCCCCTATTCGGGGGGTGAGCAGTTCTTC.

For the CDR3, the DNA is TGTGCCAGCAGCTTAGTGGACGGAAAACTCAATGGCTACACCTTC. This codes for CASSLVDGKLNGYTF. The rearrangement links TRBV7-9 to TRBJ1-2, with D hard to call. The CDR3 spans 15 residues. Per germline, CDR1 SEHNR and CDR2 FQNEAQ (reference sequence). Trimming removed 1 base at V and 6 bases at J, with 15 bases between.

The genes are TRBV20-1 and TRBJ1-2; D unclear. With 4 bases removed from V and 7 bases from J, the gap between germline ends came to 10 bases. This CDR3 has 11 amino acids. CDR1 is DFQATT and CDR2 is SNEGSKA in the germline V gene (reference sequence). In DNA, the CDR3 is TGCAGTGCTAAAGGGTTCTTTGGCTACACCTTC. This gives the protein CSAKGFFGYTF.

This rearrangement joins TRBV10-2 to TRBJ2-2; 9 bases are shared with TRBD2. CDR1 and CDR2 from the germline V gene are WSHSY and SAAADI. V lost 4 bases and J lost 5; bases outside the gene matches: 5. This CDR3 spans 15 amino acids. This CDR3 reads CASSASGVGTGELFF. DNA for the CDR3: TGCGCCAGCAGTGCTAGCGGGGTTGGGACCGGGGAGCTGTTTTTT.

V gene TRBV7-9 combines with J gene TRBJ2-7; D is uncertain. The germline V and J ends were trimmed by 1 base and 0 bases, with 16 bases remaining between them. CDR3 size: 17 residues. The germline V gene has CDR1 SEHNR and CDR2 FQNEAQ (reference sequence). DNA of the CDR3: TGTGCCAGCAGCTTAGGAAGTCTCAGGTTGAGCTCCTACGAGCAGTACTTC. It codes for CASSLGSLRLSSYEQYF.

The chain recombines TRBV28 with TRBJ2-1; TRBD2 might be the D (5 bases). This CDR3 comprises 17 residues. Trimming stripped 4 bases from V and 5 bases from J, with 21 bases between. Germline CDR1 and CDR2: MDHEN and SYDVKM. The CDR3 reads CASSSHPIIDGNNEQFF. DNA for the CDR3: TGTGCCAGCAGTTCCCATCCCATTATCGACGGGAACAATGAGCAGTTCTTC. The full variable domain, completed using reference TRBV28 and TRBJ2-1, is DVKVTQSSRYLVKRTGEKVFLECVQDMDHENMFWYRQDPGLGLRLIYFSYDVKMKEKGDIPEGYSVSREKKERFSLILESASTNQTSMYLCASSSHPIIDGNNEQFFGPGTRLTVL.

V and J are TRBV28 and TRBJ2-1, with no clear D. The CDR3 has 15 residues. CDR1 is MDHEN, CDR2 SYDVKM, per germline. Trimming took 6 bases from V and 0 from J, leaving 12 bases between them. This CDR3 reads CASSHSPVSYNEQFF. The CDR3 bases are TGTGCCAGCAGCCACTCCCCAGTCTCCTACAATGAGCAGTTCTTC. Full variable domain (rest looked up from reference TRBV28 and TRBJ2-1): DVKVTQSSRYLVKRTGEKVFLECVQDMDHENMFWYRQDPGLGLRLIYFSYDVKMKEKGDIPEGYSVSREKKERFSLILESASTNQTSMYLCASSHSPVSYNEQFFGPGTRLTVL.

The genes are TRBV28 and TRBJ1-4, with D perhaps TRBD1 (6 bases). Trimming removed 6 bases from V and 7 bases from J, with 15 bases in between. This CDR3 comprises 14 residues. In germline, CDR1 is MDHEN, CDR2 SYDVKM. CDR3 loop: CASRTRGRVEKLFF. In DNA form, the CDR3 reads TGTGCCAGCAGGACCAGGGGAAGGGTTGAAAAACTGTTTTTT.

The sample holds one count of this clone. This sequence joins TRBV12-5 and TRBJ1-1; D is ambiguous. Germline values: CDR1 LGHNT, CDR2 FRNRAP. CDR3 length: 12 residues. Deletions cut 1 base from V and 9 bases from J, with 9 bases between. CDR3 in amino acids: CASGLEDRQAFF. DNA of the CDR3: TGTGCTAGTGGTTTGGAAGACCGTCAAGCTTTCTTT. The full variable domain, its missing parts supplied by reference TRBV12-5 and TRBJ1-1, is DARVTQTPRHKVTEMGQEVTMRCQPILGHNTVFWYRQTMMQGLELLAYFRNRAPLDDSGMPKDRFSAEMPDATLATLKIQPSEPRDSAVYFCASGLEDRQAFFGQGTRLTVV.

This chain joins TRBV28 and TRBJ2-1; 8 positions agree with TRBD1. The V and J ends lost 7 bases and 5 bases, in that order; junction bases with no gene match: 4. The CDR3 totals 13 residues. Germline-derived CDR1 and CDR2 are MDHEN and SYDVKM. For the CDR3, the DNA is TGTGCCAGCACCACCAGGGGGCACAATGAGCAGTTCTTC. This translates into CASTTRGHNEQFF.